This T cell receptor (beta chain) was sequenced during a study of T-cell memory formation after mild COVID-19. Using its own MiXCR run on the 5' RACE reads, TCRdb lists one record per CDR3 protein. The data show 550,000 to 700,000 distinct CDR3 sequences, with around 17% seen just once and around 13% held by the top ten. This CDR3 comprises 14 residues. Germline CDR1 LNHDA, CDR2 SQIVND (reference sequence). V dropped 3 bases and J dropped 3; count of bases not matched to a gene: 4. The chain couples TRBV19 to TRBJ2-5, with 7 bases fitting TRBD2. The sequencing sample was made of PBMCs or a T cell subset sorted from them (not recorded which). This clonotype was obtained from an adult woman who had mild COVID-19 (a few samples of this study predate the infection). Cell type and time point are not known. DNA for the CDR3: TGTGCCAGTAGTATCGGGCTAGCGGAAGAGACCCAGTACTTC. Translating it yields CASSIGLAEETQYF.